The 30 T cell receptor beta chains below all came from one sample that was sequenced in a study of T cell changes during pregnancy in multiple sclerosis. Measured with immunoSEQ multiplex PCR; TCRdb has only the in-frame clones, and not every one. The table includes fewer than 80,000 clones, approximately 95% detected once. The starting material was CD4+ T cells from peripheral blood mononuclear cells, obtained after pregnancy. These receptors were taken from a female donor with multiple sclerosis, enrolled in a pregnancy study.

The rearrangement links TRBV6-5 to TRBJ2-7; D might be TRBD2 (6 bases). The CDR3 contains 14 residues. The germline V gene has CDR1 MNHEY and CDR2 SVGAGI. V shed 7 bases and J shed 1 base, with 14 bases lying between them. The CDR3 sequence is CASTPAGGSYEQYF. The CDR3 coding sequence is TGTGCCAGCACCCCCGCCGGGGGTTCCTACGAGCAGTACTTC.

J is TRBJ2-1 and V is TRBV11-2; possibly TRBD1 for D (5 bases). V gave up 2 bases and J gave up 9 bases, with 14 bases separating them. The germline V gene has CDR1 SGHAT and CDR2 FQNNGV. The length of the CDR3 is 14 residues. This CDR3 reads CASSLSFGQGEQFF. Written as DNA, the CDR3 is TGTGCCAGCAGCTTAAGCTTCGGGCAGGGTGAGCAGTTCTTC.

The V gene is TRBV4-3, the J gene TRBJ1-1, with D tentatively TRBD1 (6 bases). Deletions cut 4 bases from V and 2 bases from J, with 20 bases between. The CDR3 runs 17 residues. The V gene's germline CDR1 is LGHNA and CDR2 YSLEER. The CDR3 bases are TGCGCCAGCAGCCCCCCATTGGCCGGGACACCAAACACTGAAGCTTTCTTT. Translated, it gives CASSPPLAGTPNTEAFF.

The chain couples TRBV2 to TRBJ2-5; D is perhaps TRBD1 (6 bases). CDR1 and CDR2 from the germline V gene are SNHLY and FYNNEI. The V end was cut by 5 bases, the J end by 4 bases, with 11 bases between. The CDR3 totals 13 residues. The CDR3 DNA reads as TGTGCCAGCAGTTTACAGGGTCGAGAGACCCAGTACTTC. It encodes CASSLQGRETQYF.

The rearrangement uses TRBV27 and TRBJ2-3; D possibly corresponds to TRBD1 (6 bases). Germline V lookup: CDR1 MNHEY, CDR2 SMNVEV (reference sequence). V dropped 5 bases and J dropped 2 bases, with 14 bases sitting between them. CDR3 size: 15 residues. The CDR3 here is CASSMAQGPTDTQYF. CDR3 in DNA: TGTGCCAGCAGTATGGCGCAGGGGCCCACAGATACGCAGTATTTT.

This chain joins TRBV7-9 and TRBJ1-2; D ambiguous. With 1 base removed from V and 7 bases from J, the gap between germline ends came to 19 bases. CDR1 and CDR2 (germline): SEHNR, FQNEAQ (reference sequence). This CDR3 is 16 amino acids long. The CDR3 reads CASSLGGRSGGPGYTF. The CDR3 DNA reads as TGTGCCAGCAGCTTAGGGGGTCGGTCAGGCGGGCCTGGCTACACCTTC.

The gene calls are TRBV5-1 and TRBJ1-2, with 7 bases that match TRBD1. Germline V lookup: CDR1 SGHRS, CDR2 YFSETQ. V gave up 3 bases and J gave up 4 bases; unmatched junction bases: 9. CDR3 length equals 15 residues. The chain's CDR3 is CASSSLTGFSYGYTF. CDR3 nucleotide sequence: TGCGCCAGCAGCTCCTTGACAGGGTTTAGCTATGGCTACACCTTC.

This clone has only a few counts. The chain is built from TRBV10-1 and TRBJ2-2; TRBD2 agrees at 11 bases. Per germline, CDR1 WNHNN and CDR2 SYGVQD (reference sequence). This CDR3 has 21 residues. The trim removed 2 bases at V and 2 bases at J, leaving 16 bases unmatched. CDR3 region: CASSEPLDKLAGDLNTGELFF. The CDR3 DNA follows: TGCGCCAGCAGTGAGCCCCTGGACAAACTAGCGGGAGACCTTAACACCGGGGAGCTGTTTTTT.

V gene TRBV25-1 combines with J gene TRBJ1-1, with a tentative D call TRBD1 (6 bases). The CDR3 is made up of 16 amino acids. Trimming took 3 bases from V and 6 from J, leaving 20 bases between them. From germline, CDR1 is MGHDK and CDR2 SYGVNS. CDR3 coding DNA: TGTGCCAGCAGTGATAGGTCACAGGGAGGGTCGGCTGAAGCTTTCTTT. This encodes CASSDRSQGGSAEAFF.

About this clone: Other DNA variants within this sample encode the same CDR3. The chain couples TRBV5-4 to TRBJ2-2; perhaps TRBD1 as D (6 bases). Trimming removed 3 bases from V and 0 bases from J, with 12 bases in between. The CDR3 is 16 residues long. Germline V gene data show CDR1 as SGHNT and CDR2 as YYREEE (reference sequence). As DNA, the CDR3 is TGTGCCAGCAGCTGGGGGACATCTACGAACACCGGGGAGCTGTTTTTT. It is translated as CASSWGTSTNTGELFF.

This sequence joins TRBV5-1 and TRBJ2-7; a weak D match, TRBD2 (5 bases). CDR1 is SGHRS and CDR2 is YFSETQ in the germline V gene. V was trimmed by 4 bases and J by 2 bases, leaving 13 bases between them. The CDR3 contains 14 residues. The CDR3 region has the DNA TGCGCCAGCAGCCTACTGACTACTCCCTACGAGCAGTACTTC. This codes for CASSLLTTPYEQYF.

The CDR3 here is CASSPRQGATNEKLFF. The CDR3 DNA is TGTGCCAGCAGTCCCCGACAGGGGGCAACTAATGAAAAACTGTTTTTT. The chain couples TRBV28 to TRBJ1-4; 9 nucleotides agree with TRBD1. This CDR3 has 16 amino acids. In germline, CDR1 is MDHEN, CDR2 SYDVKM. Unmatched junction bases numbered 4, after V lost 5 bases and J lost 0 bases.

The chain recombines TRBV5-1 with TRBJ2-1; 7 bases line up with TRBD2. The junction had 11 bases not matched to a gene; V was cut back by 4 bases and J by 7 bases. In germline, CDR1 is SGHRS, CDR2 YFSETQ. The CDR3 loop spans 15 amino acids. Here the CDR3 DNA reads TGCGCCAGCAGCGGCGTTGGGAGGGGTGGTAATGAGCAGTTCTTC. Protein: CASSGVGRGGNEQFF.

This clone was seen just once. This chain links TRBV10-3 with TRBJ2-2; D may be TRBD2 (5 bases). The CDR3 is 14 amino acids. Germline CDR1 and CDR2: ENHRY and SYGVKD. V was pared by 2 bases and J by 6 bases, with 10 bases between. CDR3 in DNA: TGTGCCATCAGTGAGGTAGAGGGTCCCGGGGAGCTGTTTTTT. As protein: CAISEVEGPGELFF.

This chain joins TRBV5-1 and TRBJ2-3, with D perhaps matching TRBD1 (6 bases). There are 17 residues in the CDR3. Germline values: CDR1 SGHRS, CDR2 YFSETQ. Trimming took 0 bases from V and 2 from J, leaving 16 bases between them. As DNA, the CDR3 is TGCGCCAGCAGCTTGGACCCCAGGAGACAGGTCACAGATACGCAGTATTTT. It codes for CASSLDPRRQVTDTQYF.

The CDR3 bases are TGTGCCAGCAGTTCGCACCAGGGGGTCAATGAGCAGTTCTTC. Protein: CASSSHQGVNEQFF. The rearrangement joins TRBV28 to TRBJ2-1; 7 nucleotides align to TRBD1. The CDR3 loop spans 14 amino acids. The germline V gene encodes CDR1 MDHEN and CDR2 SYDVKM. V lost 4 bases and J lost 6; bases outside the gene matches: 6.

The gene calls are TRBV18 and TRBJ2-7; 8 bases fit TRBD1. The CDR3 has 13 residues. Germline V CDR1 and CDR2: KGHSH, LQKENI. V was clipped by 8 bases and J by 4 bases; unmatched bases: 7. For the CDR3, the DNA is TGTGCCAGCCGGACAGGGATGGGGTACGAGCAGTACTTC. This encodes CASRTGMGYEQYF.

The chain joins TRBV5-4 to TRBJ1-2, with TRBD1 as a possible D gene (6 bases). Trimming removed 0 bases at V and 7 bases at J, with 16 bases between. Per germline, CDR1 SGHNT and CDR2 YYREEE (reference sequence). The CDR3 covers 15 residues. This CDR3 is CASSLGVTGLGGYTF. In DNA, the CDR3 is TGTGCCAGCAGCTTGGGAGTAACAGGGCTGGGTGGCTACACCTTC.

J is TRBJ2-1 and V is TRBV28; tentatively, D is TRBD1 (6 bases). The CDR3 totals 15 residues. Germline V gives CDR1 MDHEN, CDR2 SYDVKM. V was cut by 5 bases and J by 5 bases, with 16 bases left in between. This chain's CDR3 is CASSPLGTSHNEQFF. The CDR3, as DNA: TGTGCCAGCAGTCCTCTAGGGACATCCCACAATGAGCAGTTCTTC.

This rearrangement joins TRBV7-6 to TRBJ2-1, with 9 positions matching TRBD2. The germline gives CDR1 SGHVS, CDR2 FNYEAQ. V trimming: 4 bases; J trimming: 0 bases; junction bases outside the gene matches: 4. The CDR3 length is 16 residues. The chain's CDR3 is CASSSSGGSSYNEQFF. The CDR3 nucleotides read TGTGCCAGCAGCTCCAGCGGGGGGAGCTCCTACAATGAGCAGTTCTTC. The whole variable domain, remainder taken from reference TRBV7-6 and TRBJ2-1, is GAGVSQSPRYKVTKRGQDVALRCDPISGHVSLYWYRQALGQGPEFLTYFNYEAQQDKSGLPNDRFSAERPEGSISTLTIQRTEQRDSAMYRCASSSSGGSSYNEQFFGPGTRLTVL.

In its sample, this clone was seen once. This sequence joins TRBV14 and TRBJ2-3; TRBD2 matches at 10 bases. Germline V gives CDR1 SGHDN, CDR2 FVKESK. The CDR3 sequence is 17 residues long. V trimming: 3 bases; J trimming: 1 base; junction bases outside the gene matches: 7. The CDR3 bases are TGTGCCAGCAGCCACATTAAAGGACTAGCGGGCACAGATACGCAGTATTTT. It encodes CASSHIKGLAGTDTQYF.

The rearrangement uses TRBV4-1 and TRBJ2-7; 7 nucleotides agree with TRBD1. Germline V gives CDR1 MGHRA, CDR2 YSYEKL. The CDR3 contains 15 residues. J was trimmed by 1 base and V by 2 bases; bases with no gene match: 5. CDR3 sequence: CASSQLRGLSYEQYF. The CDR3 DNA sequence: TGCGCCAGCAGCCAACTCAGGGGGTTATCCTACGAGCAGTACTTC.

This chain joins TRBV28 and TRBJ1-5; possible D gene TRBD1, 5 bases. V shed 5 bases and J shed 2 bases, with 13 bases lying between them. In germline, CDR1 is MDHEN, CDR2 SYDVKM. The CDR3 extends over 15 amino acids. DNA of the CDR3: TGTGCCAGCAGTCCCGGGGGGGTCGGCAATCAGCCCCAGCATTTT. Its protein is CASSPGGVGNQPQHF.

The chain employs TRBV2 and TRBJ2-7; 7 bases match TRBD1. CDR3 size: 13 residues. Germline V gives CDR1 SNHLY, CDR2 FYNNEI. Unmatched junction bases numbered 8, after V lost 8 bases and J lost 4 bases. The CDR3 protein is CASLGTDSYEQYF. CDR3 in DNA: TGTGCCAGCTTAGGGACAGATTCTTACGAGCAGTACTTC. Full variable domain (outside the CDR3, taken from reference TRBV2 and TRBJ2-7): EPEVTQTPSHQVTQMGQEVILRCVPISNHLYFYWYRQILGQKVEFLVSFYNNEISEKSEIFDDQFSVERPDGSNFTLKIRSTKLEDSAMYFCASLGTDSYEQYFGPGTRLTVT.

V gene TRBV13 combines with J gene TRBJ2-3, with D hard to call. Germline V lookup: CDR1 PRHDT, CDR2 FYEKMQ (reference sequence). The CDR3 length is 15 residues. Trimming pared 1 base from V and 2 bases from J, leaving 10 bases between. CDR3 nucleotide sequence: TGTGCCAGCAGCTTAGCGTACTCCACCACAGATACGCAGTATTTT. Its protein is CASSLAYSTTDTQYF.

This chain uses TRBV6-5 with TRBJ1-4; possibly TRBD1 for D (6 bases). The CDR3 runs 15 residues. Between the trimmed V and J ends, which lost 5 bases and 3 bases, there was a span of 13 bases. CDR1 MNHEY and CDR2 SVGAGI come from the germline V gene. CDR3: CASSANRAANEKLFF. The CDR3 DNA reads as TGTGCCAGCAGTGCAAACAGGGCGGCTAATGAAAAACTGTTTTTT.

The gene calls are TRBV28 and TRBJ2-7; 12 bases are a match to TRBD1. J was trimmed by 6 bases and V by 4 bases; bases with no gene match: 10. Germline V lookup: CDR1 MDHEN, CDR2 SYDVKM. The CDR3 is 16 amino acids. The CDR3 reads CASSSPRDRGRGEQYF. DNA of the CDR3: TGTGCCAGCAGTTCCCCCCGGGACAGGGGGCGGGGCGAGCAGTACTTC. The complete variable domain, with remaining parts taken from reference TRBV28 and TRBJ2-7, reads DVKVTQSSRYLVKRTGEKVFLECVQDMDHENMFWYRQDPGLGLRLIYFSYDVKMKEKGDIPEGYSVSREKKERFSLILESASTNQTSMYLCASSSPRDRGRGEQYFGPGTRLTVT.

This chain joins TRBV4-2 and TRBJ2-3, with 7 nucleotides matching TRBD1. The CDR3 contains 16 residues. The germline gives CDR1 LGHNA, CDR2 YNFKEQ. V lost 4 bases to trimming and J lost 0 bases; unmatched junction nucleotides: 7. The CDR3 DNA sequence: TGTGCCAGCAGCCGAGACGGGACAGTTAGCACAGATACGCAGTATTTT. This gives the protein CASSRDGTVSTDTQYF.

V gene TRBV27 combines with J gene TRBJ2-7; possible D gene TRBD1, 5 bases. Trimming pared 0 bases from V and 5 bases from J, leaving 17 bases between. Germline assignment: CDR1 MNHEY and CDR2 SMNVEV (reference sequence). This CDR3 has 16 amino acids. For the CDR3, the DNA is TGTGCCAGCAGTTTATCTAACAGCGCCGCCAGGGACGAGCAGTACTTC. This codes for CASSLSNSAARDEQYF.

V is TRBV27 and J is TRBJ2-7, with 7 bases aligning to TRBD1. The CDR3 runs 17 residues. Germline V lookup: CDR1 MNHEY, CDR2 SMNVEV (reference sequence). With 1 base clipped from V and 3 bases from J, the junction kept 12 bases outside the gene matches. The CDR3 DNA sequence: TGTGCCAGCAGTTTATTTGACAGGGCGACCCTCAGCTACGAGCAGTACTTC. Amino acid sequence: CASSLFDRATLSYEQYF.